This passage covers 5 T cell receptor beta chains from one sample sequenced in a study of T-cell memory formation after mild COVID-19. TCRdb fed the 5' RACE reads into MiXCR, producing one record per CDR3 protein. The profile shows about 320,000 distinct CDR3 sequences, over 11% of them singletons. Sequenced material: PBMCs or a T cell subset sorted from them (not recorded which). The receptors were gathered from a man between 18 and 29 years old who had mild COVID-19 (a few samples of this study predate the infection). Cell type and time point are not known.

The CDR3 nucleotides read TGTGCCAGCAGTCCCGGCCACACTGAAGCTTTCTTT. The encoded protein is CASSPGHTEAFF. The chain uses TRBV6-2 or TRBV6-3 and TRBJ1-1; no reliable D call. Germline V gives CDR1 MNHEY, CDR2 SVGEGT. CDR3 size: 12 residues. Trimming took 5 bases from V and 3 from J, leaving 7 bases between them.

The J gene is TRBJ2-4, the V gene TRBV20-1; a weak D match, TRBD1 (6 bases). There are 16 residues in the CDR3. Germline V lookup: CDR1 DFQATT, CDR2 SNEGSKA (reference sequence). Deletions cut 6 bases from V and 11 bases from J, with 29 bases between. CDR3 in DNA: TGCAGTGCCCCGGGGCAGGGGCCTCCGACCTCTAACTTTCAGTACTTC. Amino acid sequence: CSAPGQGPPTSNFQYF.

CDR3 coding DNA: TGTGCCAGCAGCCCCAGCGGGGGGGCGCACACCGGGGAGCTGTTTTTT. Its translation is CASSPSGGAHTGELFF. The V gene is TRBV9, the J gene TRBJ2-2; 10 bases match TRBD2. This CDR3 region has 16 residues. Germline-derived CDR1 and CDR2 are SGDLS and YYNGEE. J was trimmed by 3 bases and V by 4 bases; bases with no gene match: 6.

This clonotype was counted ten times or more. The chain has TRBV5-1 and TRBJ2-7; the match to TRBD2 covers 11 bases. The length of the CDR3 is 17 residues. V gave up 4 bases and J gave up 0 bases; unmatched junction bases: 9. The V gene's germline CDR1 is SGHRS and CDR2 YFSETQ. CDR3: CASSPPTSGGFSYEQYF. In nucleotides, the CDR3 is TGCGCCAGCAGCCCACCTACTAGCGGGGGCTTCTCCTACGAGCAGTACTTC.

This clonotype showed up just a few times. The J gene is TRBJ1-1, the V gene TRBV4-2; no firm D call. Germline lookup yields CDR1 LGHNA and CDR2 YNFKEQ. V was cut by 1 base and J by 1 base, with 13 bases left in between. This CDR3 has 16 amino acids. The CDR3 is CASSQVGAGKNTEAFF. In nucleotides, the CDR3 is TGTGCCAGCAGCCAAGTGGGAGCCGGGAAGAACACTGAAGCTTTCTTT.